These T cell receptor beta chains were read from a single sample in a study of T-cell reconstitution after alpha-beta-depleted transplantation in children. TCRdb itself ran the PCR reads through MiXCR, one entry per CDR3 protein. Here the sample spans hundreds of thousands of distinct CDR3 sequences, around 16% being singletons. The sequences come from PBMCs from the stem cell graft donor, collected from the stem cell graft. The receptors were gathered from a human donor who donated a stem cell graft to a child with acute myeloid leukemia. CDR3s include the opening cysteine and the closing phenylalanine or tryptophan. D genes are given only for firm matches. A row's size may be missing; if present it is once, few, many or a size class.

V gene	J gene	D gene	clone size	CDR3 protein	CDR3 DNA
TRBV7-2	TRBJ2-5	TRBD2	many	CASSPGLAGRETQYF	TGTGCCAGCAGCCCCGGACTAGCGGGGAGGGAGACCCAGTACTTC
TRBV10-1	TRBJ2-3	TRBD2	-	CASSSTSGGPPSTDTQYF	TGCGCCAGCAGCTCAACTAGCGGGGGGCCTCCTAGCACAGATACGCAGTATTTT
TRBV4-2	TRBJ2-1	-	many	CASSPHRVSYNEQFF	TGTGCCAGCAGCCCTCACCGGGTTTCCTACAATGAGCAGTTCTTC
TRBV11-3	TRBJ2-5	TRBD1	few	CASSPGGVQETQYF	TGTGCCAGCAGCCCAGGGGGCGTCCAAGAGACCCAGTACTTC
TRBV29-1	TRBJ1-5	-	many	CSVQGSNQPQHF	TGCAGCGTCCAGGGTAGCAATCAGCCCCAGCATTTT
TRBV20-1	TRBJ1-5	-	many	CSARRGATGNQPQHF	TGCAGTGCTAGACGAGGGGCTACCGGCAATCAGCCCCAGCATTTT
TRBV12-3/TRBV12-4	TRBJ2-1	TRBD1	-	CASSFRRGRNEQFF	TGTGCCAGCAGTTTCCGCAGGGGGCGGAATGAGCAGTTCTTC
TRBV20-1	TRBJ2-5	TRBD2	many	CSVESGGGETQYF	TGCAGTGTCGAAAGCGGGGGAGGGGAGACCCAGTACTTC
TRBV11-3	TRBJ2-7	-	few	CASERTGEGYEQYF	TGTGCCAGCGAGCGTACAGGAGAAGGCTACGAGCAGTACTTC
TRBV20-1	TRBJ2-3	-	few	CSASTQGVSGTDTQYF	TGCAGTGCTAGTACTCAGGGAGTTAGTGGAACAGATACGCAGTATTTT
TRBV6-5	TRBJ1-1	TRBD1	-	CASSYPGQGARGAFF	TGTGCCAGCAGTTACCCGGGACAGGGGGCGCGAGGAGCTTTCTTT
TRBV7-6	TRBJ1-4	TRBD1	-	CASSLAQGQVNEKLFF	TGTGCCAGCAGCTTAGCGCAAGGACAGGTCAATGAAAAACTGTTTTTT
TRBV6-5	TRBJ2-1	TRBD1	many	CASSYLPGQENNEQFF	TGTGCCAGCAGTTACTTGCCGGGACAGGAGAACAATGAGCAGTTCTTC
TRBV6-5	TRBJ2-3	TRBD2	-	CASSYSIREGAGGTDTQYF	TGTGCCAGCAGTTACTCGATCAGGGAGGGTGCTGGTGGCACAGATACGCAGTATTTT
TRBV5-1	TRBJ2-7	-	-	CASSFRTASSEQYF	TGCGCCAGCAGCTTTAGGACGGCGAGCAGCGAGCAGTACTTC
TRBV12-3/TRBV12-4	TRBJ1-2	-	many	CASGRVPESYGYTF	TGTGCCAGCGGAAGGGTTCCGGAGTCCTATGGCTACACCTTC
TRBV20-1	TRBJ1-4	-	many	CSASRQEAGEKLFF	TGCAGTGCTAGCCGGCAGGAGGCGGGGGAAAAACTGTTTTTT
TRBV30	TRBJ2-1	-	-	CAWSGMTSGEQFF	TGTGCCTGGAGTGGGATGACTAGTGGAGAGCAGTTCTTC
TRBV29-1	TRBJ2-7	-	many	CSVDGDAWGEQYF	TGCAGCGTCGATGGGGACGCTTGGGGCGAGCAGTACTTC
TRBV21-1	TRBJ2-5	-	few	CASSKRRRGTQETQYF	TGTGCCAGCAGCAAACGCAGGCGGGGCACCCAAGAGACCCAGTACTTC
TRBV24-1	TRBJ2-3	-	-	CATSDSGTAHQADTQYF	TGTGCCACCAGTGATTCCGGGACGGCGCATCAAGCAGATACGCAGTATTTT
TRBV7-9	TRBJ2-1	-	many	CASSLRDNLYNEQFF	TGTGCCAGCAGCCTCCGGGACAACCTCTACAATGAGCAGTTCTTC
TRBV20-1	TRBJ2-1	TRBD2	-	CSDKSIFKRGGNHNEQFF	TGCAGTGATAAGTCAATCTTCAAGCGGGGGGGCAACCACAATGAGCAGTTCTTC
TRBV11-1	TRBJ2-1	-	-	CASSLAPPPQGLIHNEQFF	TGTGCCAGCAGCTTAGCCCCCCCCCCACAGGGACTCATCCACAATGAGCAGTTCTTC
TRBV29-1	TRBJ1-2	TRBD1	many	CSVAPGGALDYGYTF	TGCAGCGTCGCGCCAGGGGGCGCGTTGGACTATGGCTACACCTTC